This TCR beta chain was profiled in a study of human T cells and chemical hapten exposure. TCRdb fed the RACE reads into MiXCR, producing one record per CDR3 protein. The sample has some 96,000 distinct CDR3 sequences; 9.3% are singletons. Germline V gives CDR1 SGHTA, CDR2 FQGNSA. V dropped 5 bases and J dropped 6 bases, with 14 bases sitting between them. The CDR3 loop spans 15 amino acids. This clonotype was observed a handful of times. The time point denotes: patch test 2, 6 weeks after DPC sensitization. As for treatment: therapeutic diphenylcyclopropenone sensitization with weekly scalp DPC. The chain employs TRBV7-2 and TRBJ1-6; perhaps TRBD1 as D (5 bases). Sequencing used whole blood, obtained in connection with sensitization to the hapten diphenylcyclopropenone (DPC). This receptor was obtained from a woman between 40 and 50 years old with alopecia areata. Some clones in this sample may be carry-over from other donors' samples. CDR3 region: CASSLGTPGNSPLHF. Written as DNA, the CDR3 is TGTGCCAGCAGCCTCGGGACCCCGGGTAATTCACCCCTCCACTTT.